Listed below are T cell receptor beta chains from one sample, sequenced in a study of shared clonotypes between healthy human individuals. The repertoire was sequenced with immunoSEQ multiplex PCR; TCRdb's copy has only in-frame clones and lacks some. The sample comprises about 2 million clones, over 85% of which are singletons, and roughly 1% rests with the top ten. Sequencing was done on a sample of naive CD8+ T cells sorted from blood. The receptors were sampled from a man aged 18 to 29 in good health. Both conserved end residues are part of each CDR3. The D gene is left open where the match is weak. Size values are once, few and many counts, or a class for expanded clones, and some rows have none.

D gene,J gene,V gene,clone size,CDR3 DNA,CDR3 protein
NA,TRBJ1-3,TRBV30,NA,TGTGCCTGGGAACCGGGGATCTCTGGAAACACCATATATTTT,CAWEPGISGNTIYF
TRBD2,TRBJ2-5,TRBV11-2,NA,TGTGCCAGCAGCTTAACTAGCGGGGGGGCCGAACAAGAGACCCAGTACTTC,CASSLTSGGAEQETQYF
NA,TRBJ1-2,TRBV4-3,NA,TGCGCCAGCAGCCAAGACCCCGGGACCATATCGCTTAACTATGGCTACACCTTC,CASSQDPGTISLNYGYTF
NA,TRBJ1-1,TRBV10-2,NA,TGCGCCAGCCTACCCGGGGGGCTAAACACTGAAGCTTTCTTT,CASLPGGLNTEAFF
NA,TRBJ2-7,TRBV2,NA,TGTGCCAGCAGTAACCCCCGACTGGCCTCCTACGAGCAGTACTTC,CASSNPRLASYEQYF
NA,TRBJ1-1,TRBV7-9,NA,TGTGCCAGCAGCTTAGATCAGAACACTGAAGCTTTCTTT,CASSLDQNTEAFF
NA,TRBJ2-7,TRBV7-8,NA,TGTGCCAGCAGCTTCTCTTCTGCCGAGCAGTACTTC,CASSFSSAEQYF
TRBD1,TRBJ2-3,TRBV9,NA,TGTGCCAGCAGCGCATTACAGGGGGCCCCAGATACGCAGTATTTT,CASSALQGAPDTQYF
TRBD1,TRBJ2-2,TRBV14,NA,TGTGCCAGCAGCCAATACAGGGGTTACACCGGGGAGCTGTTTTTT,CASSQYRGYTGELFF
NA,TRBJ1-6,TRBV12-1,once,TGTGCCAGCAGCTCCCTAAATTCACCCCTCCACTTT,CASSSLNSPLHF
NA,TRBJ2-3,TRBV7-9,NA,TGTGCCAGCAGCTTTCGACTAGGGGATGCAGATACGCAGTATTTT,CASSFRLGDADTQYF